These 12 T cell receptor beta chains were all obtained from the same sample, sequenced in a study of cytotoxic CD8 clonotypes in ibrutinib-treated CLL. This table comes from immunoSEQ multiplex PCR, and its TCRdb copy is limited to in-frame clones, with some not included. The sample yields over 140,000 clones, around 80% seen once. Sequenced material: PBMCs, taken after 36 months of ibrutinib treatment. The receptor source for this set is a human donor with chronic lymphocytic leukemia.

This clone has just one count. The chain recombines TRBV29-1 with TRBJ1-1; D ambiguous. Germline V gene data show CDR1 as SQVTM and CDR2 as ANQGSEA. V gave up 2 bases and J gave up 2 bases, with 9 bases separating them. There are 13 residues in the CDR3. In DNA form, the CDR3 reads TGCAGCGTTGAATTACACCTTAACACTGAAGCTTTCTTT. Protein sequence: CSVELHLNTEAFF.

The chain recombines TRBV11-2 with TRBJ2-7; D uncertain. Trimming took 2 bases from V and 0 from J, leaving 11 bases between them. The CDR3 has 15 residues. The V gene's germline CDR1 is SGHAT and CDR2 FQNNGV. In DNA form, the CDR3 reads TGTGCCAGCAGCTTAATTCTAGGCAGCTCCTACGAGCAGTACTTC. This gives the protein CASSLILGSSYEQYF. Supplemented by reference TRBV11-2 and TRBJ2-7, the full variable domain reads EAGVAQSPRYKIIEKRQSVAFWCNPISGHATLYWYQQILGQGPKLLIQFQNNGVVDDSQLPKDRFSAERLKGVDSTLKIQPAKLEDSAVYLCASSLILGSSYEQYFGPGTRLTVT.

The chain couples TRBV10-3 to TRBJ2-4; tentatively, D is TRBD1 (6 bases). This CDR3 has 17 amino acids. Germline assignment: CDR1 ENHRY and CDR2 SYGVKD. DNA of the CDR3: TGTGCGGCTATGACTGGGGGCTCTCAAGGGGCCAAAAACATTCAGTACTTC. This sequence encodes CAAMTGGSQGAKNIQYF.

The chain uses TRBV7-7 and TRBJ2-1; 12 nucleotides line up with TRBD2. CDR1 and CDR2 from the germline V gene are SSHAT and FNYEAQ (reference sequence). There are 15 residues in the CDR3. J lost 6 bases, V lost 5 bases, and 5 bases had no gene match. The CDR3 nucleotides are TGTGCCAGCAGCCACGGACTAGCGGGAACCAATGAGCAGTTCTTC. This translates into CASSHGLAGTNEQFF.

The chain uses TRBV5-6 and TRBJ2-3; D gene ambiguous. With 2 bases removed from V and 0 bases from J, the gap between germline ends came to 16 bases. CDR3 length: 17 amino acids. Germline V lookup: CDR1 SGHDT, CDR2 YYEEEE. The CDR3 sequence: CASSLDPRRLSTDTQYF. The CDR3 DNA is TGTGCCAGCAGCTTAGATCCTCGACGCCTAAGCACAGATACGCAGTATTTT.

This clone was recorded many times. The chain uses TRBV10-3 and TRBJ1-5; D unclear. Trimming stripped 6 bases from V and 6 bases from J, with 9 bases between. The CDR3 loop spans 12 amino acids. Germline V CDR1 and CDR2: ENHRY, SYGVKD. CDR3 sequence: CAIREEGQPQHF. The CDR3 DNA follows: TGTGCCATCAGGGAGGAGGGTCAGCCCCAGCATTTT.

V is TRBV11-3 and J is TRBJ2-7; D possibly matches TRBD1 or TRBD2 (6 bases each). V was pared by 5 bases and J by 3 bases, with 14 bases between. Germline V gene data show CDR1 as SGHNT and CDR2 as YENEEA. CDR3 length equals 14 residues. CDR3 residues: CASSPRGVNYEQYF. The CDR3 nucleotides are TGTGCCAGCAGCCCGAGGGGGGTCAACTACGAGCAGTACTTC.

To note about this clone: The identical CDR3 is also encoded by other nucleotide sequences in the sample. This chain uses TRBV4-1 with TRBJ2-5; D unresolved. Trimming removed 2 bases from V and 1 base from J, with 2 bases in between. CDR3 length: 12 residues. CDR1 and CDR2 from the germline V gene are MGHRA and YSYEKL. DNA of the CDR3: TGCGCCAGCAGCCAACCCCAAGAGACCCAGTACTTC. Translation gives CASSQPQETQYF.

The chain has TRBV6-6 and TRBJ2-7, with a weak D call TRBD2 (6 bases). The CDR3 spans 14 residues. V lost 5 bases to trimming and J lost 2 bases, with 13 bases between them. Looked up from germline, CDR1 is MNHNY and CDR2 is SVGAGI (reference sequence). CDR3 protein: CASSPGGTTYEQYF. DNA for the CDR3: TGTGCCAGCAGTCCCGGCGGGACCACCTACGAGCAGTACTTC.

The rearrangement joins TRBV10-3 to TRBJ2-1; D gene uncertain. This CDR3 has 15 amino acids. Between the trimmed V and J ends, which lost 6 bases and 12 bases, there was a span of 24 bases. Germline V gene data show CDR1 as ENHRY and CDR2 as SYGVKD. The CDR3 protein is CAISSNYPLVSGQFF. CDR3 bases: TGTGCCATCAGCTCTAATTACCCTTTGGTGTCAGGGCAGTTCTTC.

The rearrangement links TRBV27 to TRBJ2-3, with a possible D match to TRBD1 (6 bases). Germline loops: CDR1 MNHEY, CDR2 SMNVEV (reference sequence). V lost 4 bases to trimming and J lost 2 bases, with 16 bases between them. CDR3 length equals 16 residues. CDR3 sequence: CASSSFTGSVTDTQYF. The DNA of the CDR3 is TGTGCCAGCAGTTCCTTTACAGGGTCCGTCACAGATACGCAGTATTTT.

This rearrangement joins TRBV10-3 to TRBJ2-2; either TRBD1 or TRBD2 may supply D (5 bases each). The CDR3 extends over 14 amino acids. Germline V gene data show CDR1 as ENHRY and CDR2 as SYGVKD. With 8 bases removed from V and 0 bases from J, the gap between germline ends came to 10 bases. In DNA form, the CDR3 reads TGTGCCATCTCGGGGACCGCGAACACCGGGGAGCTGTTTTTT. It yields the protein CAISGTANTGELFF.